A single TCR beta chain is shown here with its context. These data belong to a study of shared clonotypes between healthy human individuals. Assay used: immunoSEQ multiplex PCR; TCRdb lists only in-frame clones, some missing. This sample has over 1.4 million clones, with 95% to 97% found just once. Germline lookup yields CDR1 SQVTM and CDR2 ANQGSEA. The CDR3 totals 9 residues. The ends were cut back, 7 bases at V and 4 bases at J, with 5 bases in the middle. This TCR was sampled from a man aged 30 to 45 in good health. The chain uses TRBV29-1 and TRBJ2-7; D is ambiguous. Sample: naive CD4+ T cells sorted from blood. Noted subset: CD45RA+ positively selected. As DNA, the CDR3 is TGCAGCGCATCTTACGAGCAGTACTTC. Translating gives CSASYEQYF.